Each of the 12 T cell receptor beta chains below was sequenced from the same sample in a study of T cell clonotyping in hematopoietic cell transplantation (dated by TCRdb to 2020 to 2022). The receptor library was made with the immunoSEQ multiplex PCR assay. Sourced from immuneACCESS, this table was stored by TCRdb with only in-frame sequences that have V and J called. A share of the clones is absent; for the studies checked, an unresolved V gene accounts for under half, and the remainder has no known explanation. This sample gives 15,000 to 20,000 clones in total; approximately 85% of them show up just once. Approximately 4.3% of the sample goes to the ten largest clones. Sequencing was performed on peripheral blood mononuclear cells. Receptors were obtained from a middle-aged woman in good health. Some clones in this sample may be carry-over from other donors' samples.

The chain is built from TRBV7-2 and TRBJ2-1; TRBD2 might be the D (5 bases). Germline CDR1 SGHTA, CDR2 FQGNSA. V shed 5 bases and J shed 0 bases, with 11 bases lying between them. The CDR3 totals 15 residues. The CDR3 loop reads CASSPRGDSYNEQFF. The CDR3 nucleotides are TGTGCCAGCAGCCCCCGGGGAGACTCCTACAATGAGCAGTTCTTC. Supplemented by reference TRBV7-2 and TRBJ2-1, the full variable domain reads GAGVSQSPSNKVTEKGKDVELRCDPISGHTALYWYRQSLGQGLEFLIYFQGNSAPDKSGLPSDRFSAERTGGSVSTLTIQRTQQEDSAVYLCASSPRGDSYNEQFFGPGTRLTVL.

DNA for the CDR3: TGTGCCAGCAGCTTAGGCGGGACATCTGCGACTGAAGCTTTCTTT. Encoded protein: CASSLGGTSATEAFF. The genes are TRBV7-3 and TRBJ1-1, with D possibly matching TRBD1 (6 bases). Trimming stripped 2 bases from V and 5 bases from J, with 15 bases between. The V gene's germline CDR1 is SGHTA and CDR2 FQGTGA. The CDR3 is made up of 15 amino acids.

The rearrangement joins TRBV6-5 to TRBJ1-4; no definite D call. Germline V gene data show CDR1 as MNHEY and CDR2 as SVGAGI. This CDR3 has 14 amino acids. Deletions cut 9 bases from V and 7 bases from J, with 18 bases between. CDR3 protein: CASTRSRQSEKLFF. CDR3 DNA: TGTGCCAGTACTAGGTCCCGCCAATCTGAAAAACTGTTTTTT.

V is TRBV9 and J is TRBJ1-2; perhaps TRBD1 as D (6 bases). Trimming stripped 3 bases from V and 4 bases from J, with 13 bases between. The germline gives CDR1 SGDLS, CDR2 YYNGEE. The CDR3 length is 14 residues. The CDR3 nucleotides are TGTGCCAGCAGCGCCGGGACACAGCTCTATGGCTACACCTTC. This encodes CASSAGTQLYGYTF.

The chain combines TRBV5-1 with TRBJ1-3, with 7 nucleotides matching TRBD1. The germline CDR1 and CDR2 sequences are SGHRS and YFSETQ. Trimming at V came to 3 bases and at J to 2 bases, leaving 8 bases not matched to a gene. The CDR3 length is 16 residues. DNA of the CDR3: TGCGCCAGCAGCTGGACAGGAGGAGGAACTGGAAACACCATATATTTT. It encodes CASSWTGGGTGNTIYF.

This chain connects TRBV15 to TRBJ2-6; D possibly corresponds to TRBD2 (6 bases). V was pared by 2 bases and J by 2 bases, with 10 bases between. CDR3 length: 16 amino acids. Germline V gene data show CDR1 as LNHNV and CDR2 as YYDKDF (reference sequence). The CDR3 DNA reads TGTGCCACCAGCAGACAAGGAGGGGCTGGGGCCAACGTCCTGACTTTC. It codes for CATSRQGGAGANVLTF.

The chain carries TRBV25-1 and TRBJ2-1; 12 bases map to TRBD1. Germline V lookup: CDR1 MGHDK, CDR2 SYGVNS. V was pared by 5 bases and J by 8 bases, with 7 bases of the junction left unmatched. The CDR3 length is 15 residues. CDR3 region: CASSHRDRGQYEQFF. The DNA for the CDR3 is TGTGCCAGCAGTCACCGGGACAGGGGGCAATATGAGCAGTTCTTC.

This rearrangement joins TRBV4-3 to TRBJ1-3; no reliable D call. The V gene's germline CDR1 is LGHNA and CDR2 YSLEER. The CDR3 length is 14 residues. V was pared by 4 bases and J by 4 bases, with 11 bases between. The CDR3 nucleotides are TGCGCCAGCAGCCCTGGGGTTACAGGAAACACCATATATTTT. As protein: CASSPGVTGNTIYF.

This clone was seen once. This chain links TRBV9 with TRBJ1-2, with D perhaps matching TRBD1 (6 bases). The CDR3 loop spans 16 amino acids. With 4 bases removed from V and 2 bases from J, the gap between germline ends came to 18 bases. The germline V gene encodes CDR1 SGDLS and CDR2 YYNGEE. CDR3 loop: CASSTGSRGQNYGYTF. The CDR3 nucleotides read TGTGCCAGCAGCACGGGGTCACGGGGGCAAAACTATGGCTACACCTTC.

The chain employs TRBV5-6 and TRBJ2-2; 10 positions agree with TRBD1. The CDR3 runs 15 residues. Germline V gives CDR1 SGHDT, CDR2 YYEEEE. Germline trimming cut 2 bases from V and 5 bases from J; bases unmatched to any gene: 3. The CDR3 here is CASSFWGQGTGELFF. The CDR3, as DNA: TGTGCCAGCAGCTTCTGGGGACAGGGGACCGGGGAGCTGTTTTTT.

The sample holds a few counts of this clone. The chain uses TRBV5-1 and TRBJ1-6; 11 nucleotides match TRBD1. This CDR3 has 18 amino acids. V trimming: 4 bases; J trimming: 3 bases; junction bases outside the gene matches: 9. Per germline, CDR1 SGHRS and CDR2 YFSETQ. The CDR3 protein is CASSPGQGVGGYNSPLHF. For the CDR3, the DNA is TGCGCCAGCAGCCCGGGACAGGGGGTCGGAGGCTATAATTCACCCCTCCACTTT.

The chain has TRBV11-3 and TRBJ2-3; possibly TRBD1 or TRBD2 for D (5 bases each). Deletions cut 1 base from V and 0 bases from J, with 8 bases between. The germline gives CDR1 SGHNT, CDR2 YENEEA. This CDR3 is built from 15 residues. CDR3 amino acids: CASSLGGVSTDTQYF. In DNA, the CDR3 is TGTGCCAGCAGCTTAGGAGGGGTCAGCACAGATACGCAGTATTTT.